The rows below give T cell receptor beta chains drawn from one sample of a study of T cell clusters in autoimmune cytopenias. TCRdb reprocessed the multiplex PCR reads, keeping one entry per CDR3 protein, no DNA. The specimen's table records some 15,000 distinct CDR3 sequences. Sequencing was done on a sample of peripheral blood. These receptors all come from a human donor with an autoimmune cytopenia or autoimmune hepatitis (not recorded which). Both conserved end residues are part of each CDR3. Each record gives: clone size, V gene, J gene, CDR3 protein. The size entry is marked missing in some rows and otherwise reads once, few, many or a size class.

NA,TRBV20-1,TRBJ2-3,CSADRRRGADTQYF
medium-sized,TRBV6-5,TRBJ1-2,CASSYSRQGDGYTF
medium-sized,TRBV12-3/TRBV12-4,TRBJ1-5,CASSWGRSRSNQPQHF
NA,TRBV18,TRBJ2-1,CASSRSGQGFFNEQFF
NA,TRBV27,TRBJ2-5,CASSYSGAETQYF
NA,TRBV7-2,TRBJ1-2,CASSLIGQGGYGYTF
NA,TRBV15,TRBJ1-5,CATSRDSRDNQPQHF
NA,TRBV19,TRBJ2-4,CASSIYQEAKNIQYF
NA,TRBV20-1,TRBJ1-4,CSARTRLEKLFF
medium-sized,TRBV15,TRBJ2-3,CATSRGGTSDTQYF
NA,TRBV12-3/TRBV12-4,TRBJ1-2,CASSSGQGGGYTF
NA,TRBV6-5,TRBJ1-4,CASSWAGGTNEKLFF
NA,TRBV19,TRBJ2-3,CATRGPPTDTQYF
NA,TRBV19,TRBJ2-1,CASRAISSNEQFF
medium-sized,TRBV29-1,TRBJ2-7,CSVERGGGQYF
NA,TRBV27,TRBJ1-6,CASSFLGPGNSPLHF
NA,TRBV5-4,TRBJ2-2,CASSSGPDPSPRELFF
medium-sized,TRBV12-3/TRBV12-4,TRBJ2-6,CASSPAGNGANVLTF
medium-sized,TRBV10-3,TRBJ1-2,CAISEGLDYGYTF
medium-sized,TRBV27,TRBJ2-1,CASTGGRTNNEQFF
NA,TRBV6-2/TRBV6-3,TRBJ2-7,CASNPDRGREQYF
medium-sized,TRBV19,TRBJ2-2,CASTRTSGEINTGELFF
NA,TRBV7-9,TRBJ2-7,CASSDGHSYEQYF
NA,TRBV12-3/TRBV12-4,TRBJ1-4,CASSSPTGMANEKLFF
NA,TRBV27,TRBJ2-1,CASSSSRDYNEQFF
NA,TRBV5-5,TRBJ2-5,CASSLGSGSVTQYF
NA,TRBV27,TRBJ2-7,CASRDRTTYEQYF
medium-sized,TRBV6-1,TRBJ1-4,CASSELQGLVPEKLFF
NA,TRBV19,TRBJ1-2,CASSPRADNYGYTF
NA,TRBV6-5,TRBJ1-5,CASSRDRAQPQHF
NA,TRBV12-3/TRBV12-4,TRBJ1-1,CASSLWVDTEAFF